This T cell receptor (beta chain) was obtained from a study of response to subunit inactivated influenza vaccine. This clonotype was observed a few times. Antigen: not known. The germline CDR1 and CDR2 sequences are MNHNS and SASEGT. V lost 6 bases and J lost 1, with 24 bases in between. This CDR3 is built from 18 residues. TCRdb passed the RT-PCR reads through MiXCR, listing each CDR3 protein once. The sample consists of more than 450,000 distinct CDR3 sequences, approximately 7.6% of them appearing once. General study findings and limits: Seasonal influenza vaccination, on each occasion, was suggested by the authors to recruit few new T cells.

This sequence joins TRBV6-1 and TRBJ2-5, with D possibly being TRBD2 (5 bases). Sequencing used PBMCs from blood, obtained less than 25 months after vaccination. The source is a man aged 50 to 69 who received an inactivated influenza vaccine. The CDR3 DNA follows: TGTGCCAGCAGCCGAACGGGAAACAGTTTGGGCATCCAAGAGACCCAGTACTTC. Encoded protein: CASSRTGNSLGIQETQYF.